These T cell receptor beta chains were read from a single sample in a study of T cell repertoires in cytomegalovirus infection. Using its own MiXCR run on the reads, TCRdb lists one record per CDR3 protein. The sample consists of 650,000 to 850,000 distinct CDR3 sequences, 25% to 30% of them appearing once. What these receptors recognize is not known. The sequencing used cultured CD8+ T cells from PBMCs, collected from culture after CMV antigen stimulation. The receptors were sampled from a human donor in good health (CMV status not recorded). Some clones in this sample may be carry-over from other donors' samples. Both conserved end residues are part of each CDR3. Each record gives: J gene, clone size, V gene, D gene, CDR3 DNA, CDR3 protein. D genes are given only for firm matches. For some rows the clone size is stated as once, few or many, or as a class when expanded; others skip it.

J gene: TRBJ2-3
clone size: -
V gene: TRBV7-9
D gene: TRBD2
CDR3 DNA: TGTGCCAGCAGCTCGGGACTAGCGGGGGGGGGCCGCACAGATACGCAGTATTTT
CDR3 protein: CASSSGLAGGGRTDTQYF

J gene: TRBJ1-1
clone size: few
V gene: TRBV28
D gene: -
CDR3 DNA: TGTGCCAGCAGTACCCCGGGAGGAATGAACACTGAAGCTTTCTTT
CDR3 protein: CASSTPGGMNTEAFF

J gene: TRBJ2-1
clone size: many
V gene: TRBV11-2
D gene: -
CDR3 DNA: TGTGCCAGCAGCTCCCGCGCCGCGTACGTGAAAAATGAGCAGTTCTTC
CDR3 protein: CASSSRAAYVKNEQFF

J gene: TRBJ2-5
clone size: -
V gene: TRBV7-9
D gene: -
CDR3 DNA: TGTGCCAGCAGCTTTTATCCTGTGCAGAGGCAAGAGACCCAGTACTTC
CDR3 protein: CASSFYPVQRQETQYF

J gene: TRBJ2-3
clone size: -
V gene: TRBV19
D gene: -
CDR3 DNA: TGTGCCAGTAGTATTGACGGGGAGAGCACAGATACGCAGTATTTT
CDR3 protein: CASSIDGESTDTQYF

J gene: TRBJ1-2
clone size: few
V gene: TRBV6-1
D gene: -
CDR3 DNA: TGTGCCAGCAGTTCCTTTTACCGAGACAGCTTCCAAGTCTATGGCTACACCTTC
CDR3 protein: CASSSFYRDSFQVYGYTF

J gene: TRBJ2-7
clone size: -
V gene: TRBV6-1
D gene: -
CDR3 DNA: TGTGCCAGCAGTGAAAGGGCCAGGGTCTACGAGCAGTACTTC
CDR3 protein: CASSERARVYEQYF

J gene: TRBJ1-6
clone size: few
V gene: TRBV6-2/TRBV6-3
D gene: -
CDR3 DNA: TGTGCCAGCACCTCAGGTGGTTCACCCCTCCACTTT
CDR3 protein: CASTSGGSPLHF

J gene: TRBJ1-5
clone size: -
V gene: TRBV7-6
D gene: -
CDR3 DNA: TGTGCCAGCAGCATGAAGGGTAATCAGCCCCAGCATTTT
CDR3 protein: CASSMKGNQPQHF

J gene: TRBJ1-1
clone size: many
V gene: TRBV7-6
D gene: -
CDR3 DNA: TGTGCCAGCAGCTTAACAGAGGCCACTGAAGCTTTCTTT
CDR3 protein: CASSLTEATEAFF

J gene: TRBJ2-7
clone size: few
V gene: TRBV27
D gene: -
CDR3 DNA: TGTGCCAGCAGTTTTGCCGGGGAAACCATATACGAGCAGTACTTC
CDR3 protein: CASSFAGETIYEQYF

J gene: TRBJ1-6
clone size: once
V gene: TRBV6-6
D gene: -
CDR3 DNA: TGTGCCAGCAGTGCGACTTACTCAGGCGATAGTTCACCCCTCCACTTT
CDR3 protein: CASSATYSGDSSPLHF

J gene: TRBJ2-2
clone size: -
V gene: TRBV6-2/TRBV6-3
D gene: TRBD1
CDR3 DNA: TGTGCCAGCACCCAAGATTTTGACAGGGCGGACACCGGGGAGCTGTTTTTT
CDR3 protein: CASTQDFDRADTGELFF

J gene: TRBJ1-5
clone size: -
V gene: TRBV11-2
D gene: -
CDR3 DNA: TGTGCCAGCAGCTTAGGCCAGATTAGCAATCAGCCCCAGCATTTT
CDR3 protein: CASSLGQISNQPQHF

J gene: TRBJ1-1
clone size: many
V gene: TRBV7-2
D gene: -
CDR3 DNA: TGTGCCAGCAGCTTAGTCCGTGACTTAAGTGAAGCTTTCTTT
CDR3 protein: CASSLVRDLSEAFF

J gene: TRBJ2-1
clone size: -
V gene: TRBV6-5
D gene: -
CDR3 DNA: TGTGCCAGCAATCAGGGGGGGTCTTACAATGAGCAGTTCTTC
CDR3 protein: CASNQGGSYNEQFF

J gene: TRBJ2-2
clone size: -
V gene: TRBV11-3
D gene: TRBD1
CDR3 DNA: TGTGCCAGCAGCTTAGGCCAGGGGGCGAGGTTCGGGGAGCTGTTTTTT
CDR3 protein: CASSLGQGARFGELFF

J gene: TRBJ2-1
clone size: -
V gene: TRBV6-2/TRBV6-3
D gene: -
CDR3 DNA: TGTGCCAGCAGTTACTCGAATACGGCCCAGGGGAGTTCGAACGATGAGCAGTTCTTC
CDR3 protein: CASSYSNTAQGSSNDEQFF

J gene: TRBJ2-7
clone size: -
V gene: TRBV6-5
D gene: -
CDR3 DNA: TGTGCCAGCAGTTACTCTACCGGGACATTCTACGAGCAGTACTTC
CDR3 protein: CASSYSTGTFYEQYF

J gene: TRBJ2-3
clone size: -
V gene: TRBV7-9
D gene: -
CDR3 DNA: TGTGCCAGCAGCCACGGGCCCGCGCAGTATTTT
CDR3 protein: CASSHGPAQYF

J gene: TRBJ1-2
clone size: -
V gene: TRBV27
D gene: TRBD1
CDR3 DNA: TGTGCCAGCACCGGGACAGGGGGCGTATTGGGCGGCTACACCTTC
CDR3 protein: CASTGTGGVLGGYTF

J gene: TRBJ2-1
clone size: -
V gene: TRBV11-2
D gene: -
CDR3 DNA: TGTGCCAGCAGCTTATATCCCGAGGGGGGGCGGTACAATGAGCAGTTCTTC
CDR3 protein: CASSLYPEGGRYNEQFF

J gene: TRBJ2-7
clone size: -
V gene: TRBV5-1
D gene: TRBD1
CDR3 DNA: TGCGCCAGCAGCTTTACGGACAGGGGGCTCTACGAGCAGTACTTC
CDR3 protein: CASSFTDRGLYEQYF

J gene: TRBJ2-1
clone size: -
V gene: TRBV20-1
D gene: TRBD2
CDR3 DNA: TGCAGTGCTAGAGATCTTCGTTTTAGCGGGGATGAGCAGTTCTTC
CDR3 protein: CSARDLRFSGDEQFF

J gene: TRBJ1-5
clone size: few
V gene: TRBV7-9
D gene: -
CDR3 DNA: TGTGCCAGCAGCTTAGAACCCAGGGAAGGCAATCAGCCCCAGCATTTT
CDR3 protein: CASSLEPREGNQPQHF

J gene: TRBJ1-2
clone size: -
V gene: TRBV12-5
D gene: TRBD1
CDR3 DNA: TGTGCTAGTGTTACAAGGACAGGGGTGAACTATGGCTACACCTTC
CDR3 protein: CASVTRTGVNYGYTF

J gene: TRBJ2-3
clone size: few
V gene: TRBV7-6
D gene: TRBD1
CDR3 DNA: TGTGCCAGCAGCCCATCCGGGACAGGGAGCACAGATACGCAGTATTTT
CDR3 protein: CASSPSGTGSTDTQYF

J gene: TRBJ1-1
clone size: -
V gene: TRBV6-5
D gene: -
CDR3 DNA: TGTGCCAGCAGTTACCGAAGACAGATACCAAAAAATGAAGCTTTCTTT
CDR3 protein: CASSYRRQIPKNEAFF

J gene: TRBJ1-6
clone size: -
V gene: TRBV9
D gene: -
CDR3 DNA: TGTGCCAGCAGGGATAGCGAGAGCTCCTATAATTCACCCCTCCACTTT
CDR3 protein: CASRDSESSYNSPLHF

J gene: TRBJ2-3
clone size: -
V gene: TRBV27
D gene: -
CDR3 DNA: TGTGCCAGCACCCCAGAGGGGACAGATACGCAGTATTTT
CDR3 protein: CASTPEGTDTQYF

J gene: TRBJ1-3
clone size: few
V gene: TRBV12-3/TRBV12-4
D gene: TRBD1
CDR3 DNA: TGTGCCAGCAGTGGACAGGGTTCTGGAAACACCATATATTTT
CDR3 protein: CASSGQGSGNTIYF

J gene: TRBJ1-1
clone size: -
V gene: TRBV7-6
D gene: -
CDR3 DNA: TGTGCCAGCAGAGTTCACAGGGTAGGGAACACTGAAGCTTTCTTT
CDR3 protein: CASRVHRVGNTEAFF

J gene: TRBJ2-1
clone size: -
V gene: TRBV7-6
D gene: -
CDR3 DNA: TGTGCCAGCAGCTTAGGGGACATGGATGTGAATGAGCAGTTCTTC
CDR3 protein: CASSLGDMDVNEQFF

J gene: TRBJ2-3
clone size: -
V gene: TRBV7-9
D gene: TRBD2
CDR3 DNA: TGTGCCAGCAGCTTAGGCGGGGGGGCCCCTACGCAGTATTTT
CDR3 protein: CASSLGGGAPTQYF

J gene: TRBJ2-2
clone size: -
V gene: TRBV11-3
D gene: -
CDR3 DNA: TGTGCCAGCAGCCACAGGGATACCACCGGGGAGCTGTTTTTT
CDR3 protein: CASSHRDTTGELFF

J gene: TRBJ2-6
clone size: few
V gene: TRBV27
D gene: -
CDR3 DNA: TGTGCCAGCAGTCGGAGGTCCTCTGGGGCCAACGTCCTGACTTTC
CDR3 protein: CASSRRSSGANVLTF

J gene: TRBJ1-2
clone size: -
V gene: TRBV29-1
D gene: -
CDR3 DNA: TGCAGCGCCAGGGGAAGTAACTATGGCTACACCTTC
CDR3 protein: CSARGSNYGYTF

J gene: TRBJ2-1
clone size: few
V gene: TRBV4-1
D gene: -
CDR3 DNA: TGCGCCAGCAGCCAAGGTCGTGCTCCCGATGAGCAGTTCTTC
CDR3 protein: CASSQGRAPDEQFF

J gene: TRBJ1-2
clone size: -
V gene: TRBV5-6
D gene: -
CDR3 DNA: TGTGCCAGCAGCTTGTCGGGCGCGGGGATCGCCTATGGCTACACCTTC
CDR3 protein: CASSLSGAGIAYGYTF

J gene: TRBJ1-1
clone size: -
V gene: TRBV5-1
D gene: -
CDR3 DNA: TGCGCCAGCAGCAACTTACCCGAGGAGGGGATGAACACTGAAGCTTTCTTT
CDR3 protein: CASSNLPEEGMNTEAFF

J gene: TRBJ2-1
clone size: -
V gene: TRBV20-1
D gene: TRBD2
CDR3 DNA: TGCAGTGCTAAGGTTGGGAGGGGAAACTACAATGAGCAGTTCTTC
CDR3 protein: CSAKVGRGNYNEQFF

J gene: TRBJ1-6
clone size: many
V gene: TRBV6-1
D gene: TRBD1
CDR3 DNA: TGTGCCAGACAGGGGCCAAATTCACCCCTCCACTTT
CDR3 protein: CARQGPNSPLHF

J gene: TRBJ1-1
clone size: -
V gene: TRBV19
D gene: -
CDR3 DNA: TGTGCCAGTAGTGCCCACATAAACACTGAAGCTTTCTTT
CDR3 protein: CASSAHINTEAFF

J gene: TRBJ2-3
clone size: -
V gene: TRBV4-1
D gene: TRBD1
CDR3 DNA: TGCGCCAGCAGCCCATTGGGACAGGGAACGTCAGATACGCAGTATTTT
CDR3 protein: CASSPLGQGTSDTQYF

J gene: TRBJ2-5
clone size: -
V gene: TRBV6-6
D gene: -
CDR3 DNA: TGTGCCAGCAGTTACTCGAGAGGGGGAGGGGAGACCCAGTACTTC
CDR3 protein: CASSYSRGGGETQYF

J gene: TRBJ2-7
clone size: few
V gene: TRBV25-1
D gene: -
CDR3 DNA: TGTGCCAGCAGTGAATACTTCACGGGGGATAACTACGAGCAGTACTTC
CDR3 protein: CASSEYFTGDNYEQYF